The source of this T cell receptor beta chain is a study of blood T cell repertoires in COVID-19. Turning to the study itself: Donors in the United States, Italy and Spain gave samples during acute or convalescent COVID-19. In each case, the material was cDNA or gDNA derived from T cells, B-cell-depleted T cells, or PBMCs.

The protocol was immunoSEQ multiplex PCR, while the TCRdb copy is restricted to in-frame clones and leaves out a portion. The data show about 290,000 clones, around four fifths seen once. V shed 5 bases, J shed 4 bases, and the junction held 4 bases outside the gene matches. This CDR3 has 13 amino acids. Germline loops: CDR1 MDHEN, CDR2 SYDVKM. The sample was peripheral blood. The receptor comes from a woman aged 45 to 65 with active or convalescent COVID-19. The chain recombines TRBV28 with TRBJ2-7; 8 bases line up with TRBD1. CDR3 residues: CASSLGQGYEQYF. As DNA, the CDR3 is TGTGCCAGCAGTCTAGGACAGGGTTACGAGCAGTACTTC.